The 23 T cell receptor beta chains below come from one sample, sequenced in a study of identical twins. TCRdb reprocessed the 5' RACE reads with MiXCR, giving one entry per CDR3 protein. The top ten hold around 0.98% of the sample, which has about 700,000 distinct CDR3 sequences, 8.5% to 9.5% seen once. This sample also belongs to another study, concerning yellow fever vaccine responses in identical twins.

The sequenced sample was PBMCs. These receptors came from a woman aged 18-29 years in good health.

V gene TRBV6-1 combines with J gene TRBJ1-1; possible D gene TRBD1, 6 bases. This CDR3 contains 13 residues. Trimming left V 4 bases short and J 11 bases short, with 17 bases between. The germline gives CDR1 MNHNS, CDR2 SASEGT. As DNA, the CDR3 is TGTGCCAGCAGTGGACCGGACAGCCCGGAGGCTTTCTTT. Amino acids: CASSGPDSPEAFF.

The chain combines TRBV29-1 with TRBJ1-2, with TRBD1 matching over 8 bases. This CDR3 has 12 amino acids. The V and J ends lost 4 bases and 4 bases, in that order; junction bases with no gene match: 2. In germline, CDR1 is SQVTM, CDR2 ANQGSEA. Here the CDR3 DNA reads TGCAGCGTTGGGACAGGGTCCTATGGCTACACCTTC. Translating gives CSVGTGSYGYTF.

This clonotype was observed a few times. The CDR3 bases are TGTGCCAGCAGTTACTCGACAGCGAGGGGACAACCCGCTTACGGGGCCAACGTCCTGACTTTC. As protein: CASSYSTARGQPAYGANVLTF. The chain uses TRBV6-2 or TRBV6-3 and TRBJ2-6, with a possible D match to TRBD1 (6 bases). The CDR3 is 21 residues long. V lost 0 bases and J lost 4, with 25 bases in between. CDR1 and CDR2 from the germline V gene are MNHEY and SVGEGT.

Here the CDR3 reads CASSYLRVPYEQYF. CDR3 bases: TGTGCCAGCAGTTACCTCCGGGTTCCCTACGAGCAGTACTTC. J is TRBJ2-7 and V is TRBV6-2 or TRBV6-3; D unclear. This CDR3 region has 14 residues. With 2 bases removed from V and 2 bases from J, the gap between germline ends came to 10 bases. Germline V gene data show CDR1 as MNHEY and CDR2 as SVGEGT.

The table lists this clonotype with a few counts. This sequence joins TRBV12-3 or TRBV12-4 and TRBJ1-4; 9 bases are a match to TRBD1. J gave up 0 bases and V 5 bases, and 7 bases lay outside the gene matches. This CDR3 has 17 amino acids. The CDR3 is CASSPGQGPATNEKLFF. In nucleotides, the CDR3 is TGTGCCAGCAGTCCCGGACAGGGGCCTGCAACTAATGAAAAACTGTTTTTT.

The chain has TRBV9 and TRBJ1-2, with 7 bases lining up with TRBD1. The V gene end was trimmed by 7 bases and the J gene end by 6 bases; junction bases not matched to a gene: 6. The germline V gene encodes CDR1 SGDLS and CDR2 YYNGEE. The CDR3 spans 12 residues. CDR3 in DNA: TGTGCCAGCGGGGACAGCTCCAATGGCTACACCTTC. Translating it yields CASGDSSNGYTF.

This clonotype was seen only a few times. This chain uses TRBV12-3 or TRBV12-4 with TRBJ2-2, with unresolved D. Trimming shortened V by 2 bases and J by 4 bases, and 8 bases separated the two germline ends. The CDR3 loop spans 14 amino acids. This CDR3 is CASSLRLGTGELFF. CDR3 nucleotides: TGTGCCAGCAGTTTAAGGTTGGGCACCGGGGAGCTGTTTTTT.

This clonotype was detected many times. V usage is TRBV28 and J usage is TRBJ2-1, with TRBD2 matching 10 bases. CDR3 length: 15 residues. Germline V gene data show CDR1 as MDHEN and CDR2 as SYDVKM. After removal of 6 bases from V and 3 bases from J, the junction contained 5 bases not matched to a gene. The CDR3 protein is CASSPGLASYNEQFF. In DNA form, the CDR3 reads TGTGCCAGCAGCCCGGGACTAGCGAGCTACAATGAGCAGTTCTTC.

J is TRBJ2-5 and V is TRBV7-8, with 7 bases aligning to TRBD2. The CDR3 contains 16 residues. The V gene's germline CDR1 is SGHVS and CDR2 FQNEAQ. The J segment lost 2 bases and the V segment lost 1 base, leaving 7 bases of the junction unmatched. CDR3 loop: CASSLDVFGGQETQYF. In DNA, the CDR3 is TGTGCCAGCAGCTTAGATGTATTCGGGGGGCAAGAGACCCAGTACTTC.

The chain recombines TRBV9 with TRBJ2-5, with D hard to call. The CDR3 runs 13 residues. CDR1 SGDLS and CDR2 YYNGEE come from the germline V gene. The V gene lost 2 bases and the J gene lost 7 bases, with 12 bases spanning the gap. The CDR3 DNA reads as TGTGCCAGCAGCGTTCGAACCGAGGCGACCCAGTACTTC. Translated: CASSVRTEATQYF.

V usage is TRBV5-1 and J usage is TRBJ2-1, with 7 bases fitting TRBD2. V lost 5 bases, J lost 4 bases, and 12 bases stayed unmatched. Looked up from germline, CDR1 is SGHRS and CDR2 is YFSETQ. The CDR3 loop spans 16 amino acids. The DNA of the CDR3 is TGCGCCAGCAGGTCGGCTAGCGGATCTCTTTACAATGAGCAGTTCTTC. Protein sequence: CASRSASGSLYNEQFF.

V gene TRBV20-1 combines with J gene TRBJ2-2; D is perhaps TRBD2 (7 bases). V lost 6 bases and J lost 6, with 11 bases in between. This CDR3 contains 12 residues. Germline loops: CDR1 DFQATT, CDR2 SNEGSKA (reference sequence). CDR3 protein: CSAKGGPGELFF. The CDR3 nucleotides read TGCAGTGCAAAGGGGGGGCCCGGGGAGCTGTTTTTT.

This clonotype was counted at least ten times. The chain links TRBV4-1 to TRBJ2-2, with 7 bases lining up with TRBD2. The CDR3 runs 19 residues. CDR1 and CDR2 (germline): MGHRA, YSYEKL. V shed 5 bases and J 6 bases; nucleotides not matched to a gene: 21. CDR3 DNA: TGCGCCAGCAGCTCAATGGGGAGCGGGGTAACCCGGGGCGCCGGGGAGCTGTTTTTT. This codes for CASSSMGSGVTRGAGELFF.

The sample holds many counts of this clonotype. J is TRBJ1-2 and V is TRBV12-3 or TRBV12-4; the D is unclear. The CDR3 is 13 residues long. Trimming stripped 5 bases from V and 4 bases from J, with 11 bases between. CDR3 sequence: CASSPGGVYGYTF. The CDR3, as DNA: TGTGCCAGCAGTCCCGGTGGAGTCTATGGCTACACCTTC.

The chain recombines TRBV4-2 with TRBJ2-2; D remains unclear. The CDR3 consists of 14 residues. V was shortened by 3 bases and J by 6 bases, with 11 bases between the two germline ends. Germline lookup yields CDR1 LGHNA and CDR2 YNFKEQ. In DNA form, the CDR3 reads TGTGCCAGCAGCCATGGTCGCTTCTCCGGGGAGCTGTTTTTT. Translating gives CASSHGRFSGELFF.

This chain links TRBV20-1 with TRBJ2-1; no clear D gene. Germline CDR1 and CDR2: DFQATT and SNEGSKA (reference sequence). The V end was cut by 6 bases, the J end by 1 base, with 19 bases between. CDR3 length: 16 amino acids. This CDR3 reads CSAMGSGRRSYNEQFF. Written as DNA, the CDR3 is TGCAGTGCCATGGGGTCCGGCCGCCGATCCTACAATGAGCAGTTCTTC.

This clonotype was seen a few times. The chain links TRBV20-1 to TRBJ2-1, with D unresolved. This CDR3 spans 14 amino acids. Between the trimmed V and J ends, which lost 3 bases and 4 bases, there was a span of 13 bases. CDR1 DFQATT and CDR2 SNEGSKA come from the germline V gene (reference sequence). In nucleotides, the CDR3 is TGCAGTGCTAGCAGTGGAAGCGATTACAATGAGCAGTTCTTC. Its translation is CSASSGSDYNEQFF.

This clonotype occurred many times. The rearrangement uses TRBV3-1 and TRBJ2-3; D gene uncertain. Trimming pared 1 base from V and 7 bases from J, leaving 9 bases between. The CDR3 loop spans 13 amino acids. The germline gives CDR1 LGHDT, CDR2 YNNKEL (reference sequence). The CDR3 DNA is TGTGCCAGCAGCCAAGGGACGTTAAATACGCAGTATTTT. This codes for CASSQGTLNTQYF.

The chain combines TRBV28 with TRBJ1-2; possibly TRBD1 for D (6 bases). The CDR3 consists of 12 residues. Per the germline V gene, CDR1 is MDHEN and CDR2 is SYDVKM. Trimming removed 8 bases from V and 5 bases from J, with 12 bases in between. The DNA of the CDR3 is TGTGCCAGCCAGGGGACTGTTTATGGCTACACCTTC. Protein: CASQGTVYGYTF.

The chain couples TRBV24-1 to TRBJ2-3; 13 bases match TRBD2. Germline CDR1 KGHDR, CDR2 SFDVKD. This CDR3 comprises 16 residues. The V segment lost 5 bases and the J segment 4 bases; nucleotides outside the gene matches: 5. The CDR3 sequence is CATSVLGLAGADTQYF. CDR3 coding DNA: TGTGCCACCAGTGTCCTTGGACTAGCGGGAGCAGATACGCAGTATTTT.

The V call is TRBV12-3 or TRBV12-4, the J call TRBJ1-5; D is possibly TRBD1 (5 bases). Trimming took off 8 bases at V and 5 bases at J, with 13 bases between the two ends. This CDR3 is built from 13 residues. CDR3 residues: CASGSGGDQPQHF. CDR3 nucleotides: TGTGCCAGCGGTTCGGGAGGGGATCAGCCCCAGCATTTT.

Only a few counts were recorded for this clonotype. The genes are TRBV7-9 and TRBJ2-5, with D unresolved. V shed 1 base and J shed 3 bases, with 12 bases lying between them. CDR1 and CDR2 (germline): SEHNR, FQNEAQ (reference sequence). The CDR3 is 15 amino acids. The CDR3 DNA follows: TGTGCCAGCAGCTTAGTAGTCCTTAGGGAAGAGACCCAGTACTTC. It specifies CASSLVVLREETQYF.

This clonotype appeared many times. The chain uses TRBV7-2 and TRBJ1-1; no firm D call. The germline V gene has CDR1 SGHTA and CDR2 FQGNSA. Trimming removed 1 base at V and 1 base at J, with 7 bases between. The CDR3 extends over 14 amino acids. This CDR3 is CASSLGAGNTEAFF. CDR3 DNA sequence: TGTGCCAGCAGCTTAGGGGCGGGGAACACTGAAGCTTTCTTT.